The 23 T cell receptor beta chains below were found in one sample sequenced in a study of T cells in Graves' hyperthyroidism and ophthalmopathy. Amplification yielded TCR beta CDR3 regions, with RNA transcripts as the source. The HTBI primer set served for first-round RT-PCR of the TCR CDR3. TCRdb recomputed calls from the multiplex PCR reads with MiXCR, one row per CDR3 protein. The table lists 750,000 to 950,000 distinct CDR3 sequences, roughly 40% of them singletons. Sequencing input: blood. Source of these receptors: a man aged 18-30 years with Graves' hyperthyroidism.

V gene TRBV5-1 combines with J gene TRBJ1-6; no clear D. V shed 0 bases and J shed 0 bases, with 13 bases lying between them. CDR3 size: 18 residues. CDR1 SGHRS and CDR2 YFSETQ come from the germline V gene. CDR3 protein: CASSLVTRSSSYNSPLHF. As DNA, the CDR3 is TGCGCCAGCAGCTTGGTGACGAGGAGTAGCTCCTATAATTCACCCCTCCACTTT.

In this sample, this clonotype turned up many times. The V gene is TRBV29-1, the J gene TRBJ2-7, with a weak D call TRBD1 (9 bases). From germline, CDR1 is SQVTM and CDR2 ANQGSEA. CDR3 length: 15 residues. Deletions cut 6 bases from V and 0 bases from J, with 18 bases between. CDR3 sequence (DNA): TGCAGCGTGACGGGGGGGACAGGGCGCTCCTACGAGCAGTACTTC. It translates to CSVTGGTGRSYEQYF.

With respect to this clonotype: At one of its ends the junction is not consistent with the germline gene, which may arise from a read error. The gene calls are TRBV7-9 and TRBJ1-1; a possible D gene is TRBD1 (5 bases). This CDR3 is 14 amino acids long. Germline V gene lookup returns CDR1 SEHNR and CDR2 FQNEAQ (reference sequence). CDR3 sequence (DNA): TGTGCCAACAGCCCGGGGCAGGGGAACACTGAAGCTTTCTTT. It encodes CANSPGQGNTEAFF.

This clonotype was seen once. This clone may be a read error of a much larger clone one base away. The CDR3, as DNA: TGTGCCAGCAGTTTAGAGGGGAATAGCTACACCTTC. Amino acid sequence: CASSLEGNSYTF. The chain has TRBV12-3 or TRBV12-4 and TRBJ1-2; D may be TRBD1 (5 bases). The CDR3 covers 12 residues. V was pared by 1 base and J by 9 bases, with 9 bases between.

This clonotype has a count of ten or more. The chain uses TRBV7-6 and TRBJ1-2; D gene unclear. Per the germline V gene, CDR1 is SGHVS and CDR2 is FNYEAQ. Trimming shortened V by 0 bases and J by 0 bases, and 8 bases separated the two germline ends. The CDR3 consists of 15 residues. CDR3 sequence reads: CASSLAPRPNYGYTF. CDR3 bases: TGTGCCAGCAGCTTAGCGCCCAGGCCTAACTATGGCTACACCTTC.

The CDR3 nucleotides are TGTGCCAGCAGCCAAGGTATGGCTGATGAAAAACTGTTTTTT. This codes for CASSQGMADEKLFF. V and J are TRBV2 and TRBJ1-4; D not certain. V was clipped by 6 bases and J by 6 bases, with 14 bases between them. Germline V CDR1 and CDR2: SNHLY, FYNNEI. CDR3 length equals 14 residues.

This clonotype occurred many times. The CDR3, as DNA: TGCGCCGGCGGGATCAACACTGAAGCTTTCTTT. Encoded protein: CAGGINTEAFF. The chain has TRBV29-1 and TRBJ1-1; no clear D. CDR1 is SQVTM and CDR2 is ANQGSEA in the germline V gene. The CDR3 runs 11 residues.

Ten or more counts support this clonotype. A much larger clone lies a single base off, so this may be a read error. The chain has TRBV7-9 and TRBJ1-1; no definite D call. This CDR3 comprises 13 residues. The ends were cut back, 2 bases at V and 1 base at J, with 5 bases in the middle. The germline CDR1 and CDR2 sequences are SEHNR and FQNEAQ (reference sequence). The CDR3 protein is CASSLRANTEAFF. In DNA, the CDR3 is TGTGCCAGCAGCTTAAGGGCGAACACTGAAGCTTTCTTT.

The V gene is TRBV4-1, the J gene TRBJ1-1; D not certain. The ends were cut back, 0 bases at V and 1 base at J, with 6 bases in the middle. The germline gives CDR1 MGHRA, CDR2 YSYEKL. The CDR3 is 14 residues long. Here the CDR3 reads CASSQDLRNTEAFF. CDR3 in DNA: TGCGCCAGCAGCCAAGATTTAAGGAACACTGAAGCTTTCTTT.

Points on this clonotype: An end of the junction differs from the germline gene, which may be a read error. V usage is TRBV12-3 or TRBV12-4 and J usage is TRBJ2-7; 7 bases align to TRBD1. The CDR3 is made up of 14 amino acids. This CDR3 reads CVSSSGTDAYEQYF. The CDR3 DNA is TGTGTCAGCAGTTCCGGGACAGACGCCTACGAGCAGTACTTC.

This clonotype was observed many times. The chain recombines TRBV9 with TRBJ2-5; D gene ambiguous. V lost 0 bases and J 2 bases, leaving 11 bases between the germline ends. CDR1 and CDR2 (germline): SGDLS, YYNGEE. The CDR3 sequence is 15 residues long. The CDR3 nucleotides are TGTGCCAGCAGCGTAGATGGCGGTAGTCAAGAGACCCAGTACTTC. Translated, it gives CASSVDGGSQETQYF. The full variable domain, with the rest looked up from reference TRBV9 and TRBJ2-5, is DSGVTQTPKHLITATGQRVTLRCSPRSGDLSVYWYQQSLDQGLQFLIQYYNGEERAKGNILERFSAQQFPDLHSELNLSSLELGDSALYFCASSVDGGSQETQYFGPGTRLLVL.

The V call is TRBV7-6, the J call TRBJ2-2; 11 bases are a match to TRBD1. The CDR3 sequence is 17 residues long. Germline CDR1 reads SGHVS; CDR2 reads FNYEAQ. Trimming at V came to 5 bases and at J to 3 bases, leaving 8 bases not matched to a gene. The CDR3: CASSAWWTGGDTGELFF. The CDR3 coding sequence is TGTGCCAGCAGCGCGTGGTGGACAGGGGGCGACACCGGGGAGCTGTTTTTT.

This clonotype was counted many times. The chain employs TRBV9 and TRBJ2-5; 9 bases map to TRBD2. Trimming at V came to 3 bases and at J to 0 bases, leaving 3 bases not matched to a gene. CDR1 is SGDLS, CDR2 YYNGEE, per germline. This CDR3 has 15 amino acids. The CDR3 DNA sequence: TGTGCCAGCAGCGCTAGCGGGATGTACCAAGAGACCCAGTACTTC. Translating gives CASSASGMYQETQYF.

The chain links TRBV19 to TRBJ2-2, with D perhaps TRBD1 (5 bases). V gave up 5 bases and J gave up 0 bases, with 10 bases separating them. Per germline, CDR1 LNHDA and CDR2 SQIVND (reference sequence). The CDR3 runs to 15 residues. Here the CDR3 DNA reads TGTGCCAGTAGTTATACAGGTTCGAACACCGGGGAGCTGTTTTTT. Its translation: CASSYTGSNTGELFF.

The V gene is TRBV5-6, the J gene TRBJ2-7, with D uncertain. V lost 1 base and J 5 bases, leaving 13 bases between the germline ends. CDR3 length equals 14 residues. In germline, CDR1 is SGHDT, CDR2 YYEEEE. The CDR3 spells CASSLLGSHHEQYF. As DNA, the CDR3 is TGTGCCAGCAGCTTGTTAGGGTCTCACCACGAGCAGTACTTC.

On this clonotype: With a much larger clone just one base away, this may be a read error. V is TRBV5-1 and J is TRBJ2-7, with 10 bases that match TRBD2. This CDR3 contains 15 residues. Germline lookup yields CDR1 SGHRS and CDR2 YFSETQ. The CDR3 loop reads CSSSRGLAASYEQYF. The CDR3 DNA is TGCTCCAGCAGCCGCGGACTAGCGGCCTCCTACGAGCAGTACTTC.

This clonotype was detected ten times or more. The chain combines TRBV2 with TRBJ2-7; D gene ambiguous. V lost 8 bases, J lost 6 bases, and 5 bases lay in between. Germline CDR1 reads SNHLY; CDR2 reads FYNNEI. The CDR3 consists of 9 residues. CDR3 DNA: TGTGCCAGCGGAGCCGAGCAGTACTTC. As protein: CASGAEQYF.

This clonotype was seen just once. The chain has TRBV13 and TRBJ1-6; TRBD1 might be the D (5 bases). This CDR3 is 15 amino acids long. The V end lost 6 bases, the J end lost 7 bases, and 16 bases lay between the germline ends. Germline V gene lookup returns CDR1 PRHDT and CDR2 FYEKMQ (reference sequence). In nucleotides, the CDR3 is TGTGCCAGCAGTTTCACCGGGACGGAGAATTCACCCCTCCACTTT. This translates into CASSFTGTENSPLHF.

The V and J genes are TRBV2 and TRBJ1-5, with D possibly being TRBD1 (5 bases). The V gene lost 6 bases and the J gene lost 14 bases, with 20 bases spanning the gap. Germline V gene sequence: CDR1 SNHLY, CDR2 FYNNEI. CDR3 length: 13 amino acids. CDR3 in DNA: TGTGCCAGCAGCCCCGGAGGGGATGGGAACGAGCATTTT. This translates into CASSPGGDGNEHF.

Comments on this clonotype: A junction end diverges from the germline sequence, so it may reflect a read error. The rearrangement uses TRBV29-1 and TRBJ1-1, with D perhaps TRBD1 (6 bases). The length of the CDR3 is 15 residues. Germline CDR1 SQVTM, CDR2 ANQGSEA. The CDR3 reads CSVTLTGTLNTEDFF. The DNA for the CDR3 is TGCAGCGTAACCCTTACAGGGACCCTGAACACTGAAGATTTCTTT.

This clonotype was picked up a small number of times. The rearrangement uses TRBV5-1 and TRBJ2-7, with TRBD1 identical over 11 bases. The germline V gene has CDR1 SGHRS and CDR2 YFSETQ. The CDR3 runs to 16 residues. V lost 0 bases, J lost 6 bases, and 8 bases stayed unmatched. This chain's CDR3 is CASSLGRTGGFREQYF. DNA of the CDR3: TGCGCCAGCAGCTTGGGGCGGACAGGGGGCTTCCGCGAGCAGTACTTC.

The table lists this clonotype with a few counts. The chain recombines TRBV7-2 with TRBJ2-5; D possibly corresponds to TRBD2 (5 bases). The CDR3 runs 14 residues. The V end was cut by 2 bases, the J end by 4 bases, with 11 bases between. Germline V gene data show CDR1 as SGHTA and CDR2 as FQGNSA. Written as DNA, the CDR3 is TGTGCCAGCAGCTTACCGGGGTTGGGAGAGACCCAGTACTTC. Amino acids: CASSLPGLGETQYF.

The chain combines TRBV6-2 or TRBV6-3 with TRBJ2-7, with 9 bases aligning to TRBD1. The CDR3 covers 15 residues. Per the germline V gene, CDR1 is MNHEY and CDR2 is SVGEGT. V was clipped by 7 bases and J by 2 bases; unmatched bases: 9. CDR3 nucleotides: TGTGCCAGCAAACCCAACAGGGGGCCACCCTACGAGCAGTACTTC. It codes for CASKPNRGPPYEQYF.